This T cell receptor beta chain is drawn from a study of Graves' ophthalmopathy and Graves' hyperthyroidism. In donors with ophthalmopathy, activity was moderate-to-severe, with CAS ≥3, NOSPECS ≥4 and duration under 3 months. Orbital computed tomography, together with clinical symptoms, serum thyroxine, TRAb and thyroid ultrasound, was used for diagnosis. Fresh peripheral blood, about 9.3 ml, was the PBMC source. TCR beta CDR3 regions were amplified from RNA transcripts. An initial RT-PCR round employing HTBI primers preceded a second-round multiplex PCR. TCRdb re-derived calls from the multiplex PCR reads in MiXCR, one entry per CDR3 protein. Altogether approximately 160,000 distinct CDR3 sequences are present, more than 30% being singletons, with the ten largest covering under 6.5%. The source of this sequence is a woman aged 35 to 49 with Graves' ophthalmopathy. Sequenced sample: peripheral blood.

The CDR3 DNA reads as TGTGCCAGCAGTCGCCGGGGCATGACCTACGAGCAGTACTTC. This encodes CASSRRGMTYEQYF. The genes are TRBV27 and TRBJ2-7, with D possibly called TRBD1 or TRBD2 (5 bases each). CDR3 size: 14 residues. Trimming pared 5 bases from V and 2 bases from J, leaving 13 bases between. Per the germline V gene, CDR1 is MNHEY and CDR2 is SMNVEV (reference sequence).